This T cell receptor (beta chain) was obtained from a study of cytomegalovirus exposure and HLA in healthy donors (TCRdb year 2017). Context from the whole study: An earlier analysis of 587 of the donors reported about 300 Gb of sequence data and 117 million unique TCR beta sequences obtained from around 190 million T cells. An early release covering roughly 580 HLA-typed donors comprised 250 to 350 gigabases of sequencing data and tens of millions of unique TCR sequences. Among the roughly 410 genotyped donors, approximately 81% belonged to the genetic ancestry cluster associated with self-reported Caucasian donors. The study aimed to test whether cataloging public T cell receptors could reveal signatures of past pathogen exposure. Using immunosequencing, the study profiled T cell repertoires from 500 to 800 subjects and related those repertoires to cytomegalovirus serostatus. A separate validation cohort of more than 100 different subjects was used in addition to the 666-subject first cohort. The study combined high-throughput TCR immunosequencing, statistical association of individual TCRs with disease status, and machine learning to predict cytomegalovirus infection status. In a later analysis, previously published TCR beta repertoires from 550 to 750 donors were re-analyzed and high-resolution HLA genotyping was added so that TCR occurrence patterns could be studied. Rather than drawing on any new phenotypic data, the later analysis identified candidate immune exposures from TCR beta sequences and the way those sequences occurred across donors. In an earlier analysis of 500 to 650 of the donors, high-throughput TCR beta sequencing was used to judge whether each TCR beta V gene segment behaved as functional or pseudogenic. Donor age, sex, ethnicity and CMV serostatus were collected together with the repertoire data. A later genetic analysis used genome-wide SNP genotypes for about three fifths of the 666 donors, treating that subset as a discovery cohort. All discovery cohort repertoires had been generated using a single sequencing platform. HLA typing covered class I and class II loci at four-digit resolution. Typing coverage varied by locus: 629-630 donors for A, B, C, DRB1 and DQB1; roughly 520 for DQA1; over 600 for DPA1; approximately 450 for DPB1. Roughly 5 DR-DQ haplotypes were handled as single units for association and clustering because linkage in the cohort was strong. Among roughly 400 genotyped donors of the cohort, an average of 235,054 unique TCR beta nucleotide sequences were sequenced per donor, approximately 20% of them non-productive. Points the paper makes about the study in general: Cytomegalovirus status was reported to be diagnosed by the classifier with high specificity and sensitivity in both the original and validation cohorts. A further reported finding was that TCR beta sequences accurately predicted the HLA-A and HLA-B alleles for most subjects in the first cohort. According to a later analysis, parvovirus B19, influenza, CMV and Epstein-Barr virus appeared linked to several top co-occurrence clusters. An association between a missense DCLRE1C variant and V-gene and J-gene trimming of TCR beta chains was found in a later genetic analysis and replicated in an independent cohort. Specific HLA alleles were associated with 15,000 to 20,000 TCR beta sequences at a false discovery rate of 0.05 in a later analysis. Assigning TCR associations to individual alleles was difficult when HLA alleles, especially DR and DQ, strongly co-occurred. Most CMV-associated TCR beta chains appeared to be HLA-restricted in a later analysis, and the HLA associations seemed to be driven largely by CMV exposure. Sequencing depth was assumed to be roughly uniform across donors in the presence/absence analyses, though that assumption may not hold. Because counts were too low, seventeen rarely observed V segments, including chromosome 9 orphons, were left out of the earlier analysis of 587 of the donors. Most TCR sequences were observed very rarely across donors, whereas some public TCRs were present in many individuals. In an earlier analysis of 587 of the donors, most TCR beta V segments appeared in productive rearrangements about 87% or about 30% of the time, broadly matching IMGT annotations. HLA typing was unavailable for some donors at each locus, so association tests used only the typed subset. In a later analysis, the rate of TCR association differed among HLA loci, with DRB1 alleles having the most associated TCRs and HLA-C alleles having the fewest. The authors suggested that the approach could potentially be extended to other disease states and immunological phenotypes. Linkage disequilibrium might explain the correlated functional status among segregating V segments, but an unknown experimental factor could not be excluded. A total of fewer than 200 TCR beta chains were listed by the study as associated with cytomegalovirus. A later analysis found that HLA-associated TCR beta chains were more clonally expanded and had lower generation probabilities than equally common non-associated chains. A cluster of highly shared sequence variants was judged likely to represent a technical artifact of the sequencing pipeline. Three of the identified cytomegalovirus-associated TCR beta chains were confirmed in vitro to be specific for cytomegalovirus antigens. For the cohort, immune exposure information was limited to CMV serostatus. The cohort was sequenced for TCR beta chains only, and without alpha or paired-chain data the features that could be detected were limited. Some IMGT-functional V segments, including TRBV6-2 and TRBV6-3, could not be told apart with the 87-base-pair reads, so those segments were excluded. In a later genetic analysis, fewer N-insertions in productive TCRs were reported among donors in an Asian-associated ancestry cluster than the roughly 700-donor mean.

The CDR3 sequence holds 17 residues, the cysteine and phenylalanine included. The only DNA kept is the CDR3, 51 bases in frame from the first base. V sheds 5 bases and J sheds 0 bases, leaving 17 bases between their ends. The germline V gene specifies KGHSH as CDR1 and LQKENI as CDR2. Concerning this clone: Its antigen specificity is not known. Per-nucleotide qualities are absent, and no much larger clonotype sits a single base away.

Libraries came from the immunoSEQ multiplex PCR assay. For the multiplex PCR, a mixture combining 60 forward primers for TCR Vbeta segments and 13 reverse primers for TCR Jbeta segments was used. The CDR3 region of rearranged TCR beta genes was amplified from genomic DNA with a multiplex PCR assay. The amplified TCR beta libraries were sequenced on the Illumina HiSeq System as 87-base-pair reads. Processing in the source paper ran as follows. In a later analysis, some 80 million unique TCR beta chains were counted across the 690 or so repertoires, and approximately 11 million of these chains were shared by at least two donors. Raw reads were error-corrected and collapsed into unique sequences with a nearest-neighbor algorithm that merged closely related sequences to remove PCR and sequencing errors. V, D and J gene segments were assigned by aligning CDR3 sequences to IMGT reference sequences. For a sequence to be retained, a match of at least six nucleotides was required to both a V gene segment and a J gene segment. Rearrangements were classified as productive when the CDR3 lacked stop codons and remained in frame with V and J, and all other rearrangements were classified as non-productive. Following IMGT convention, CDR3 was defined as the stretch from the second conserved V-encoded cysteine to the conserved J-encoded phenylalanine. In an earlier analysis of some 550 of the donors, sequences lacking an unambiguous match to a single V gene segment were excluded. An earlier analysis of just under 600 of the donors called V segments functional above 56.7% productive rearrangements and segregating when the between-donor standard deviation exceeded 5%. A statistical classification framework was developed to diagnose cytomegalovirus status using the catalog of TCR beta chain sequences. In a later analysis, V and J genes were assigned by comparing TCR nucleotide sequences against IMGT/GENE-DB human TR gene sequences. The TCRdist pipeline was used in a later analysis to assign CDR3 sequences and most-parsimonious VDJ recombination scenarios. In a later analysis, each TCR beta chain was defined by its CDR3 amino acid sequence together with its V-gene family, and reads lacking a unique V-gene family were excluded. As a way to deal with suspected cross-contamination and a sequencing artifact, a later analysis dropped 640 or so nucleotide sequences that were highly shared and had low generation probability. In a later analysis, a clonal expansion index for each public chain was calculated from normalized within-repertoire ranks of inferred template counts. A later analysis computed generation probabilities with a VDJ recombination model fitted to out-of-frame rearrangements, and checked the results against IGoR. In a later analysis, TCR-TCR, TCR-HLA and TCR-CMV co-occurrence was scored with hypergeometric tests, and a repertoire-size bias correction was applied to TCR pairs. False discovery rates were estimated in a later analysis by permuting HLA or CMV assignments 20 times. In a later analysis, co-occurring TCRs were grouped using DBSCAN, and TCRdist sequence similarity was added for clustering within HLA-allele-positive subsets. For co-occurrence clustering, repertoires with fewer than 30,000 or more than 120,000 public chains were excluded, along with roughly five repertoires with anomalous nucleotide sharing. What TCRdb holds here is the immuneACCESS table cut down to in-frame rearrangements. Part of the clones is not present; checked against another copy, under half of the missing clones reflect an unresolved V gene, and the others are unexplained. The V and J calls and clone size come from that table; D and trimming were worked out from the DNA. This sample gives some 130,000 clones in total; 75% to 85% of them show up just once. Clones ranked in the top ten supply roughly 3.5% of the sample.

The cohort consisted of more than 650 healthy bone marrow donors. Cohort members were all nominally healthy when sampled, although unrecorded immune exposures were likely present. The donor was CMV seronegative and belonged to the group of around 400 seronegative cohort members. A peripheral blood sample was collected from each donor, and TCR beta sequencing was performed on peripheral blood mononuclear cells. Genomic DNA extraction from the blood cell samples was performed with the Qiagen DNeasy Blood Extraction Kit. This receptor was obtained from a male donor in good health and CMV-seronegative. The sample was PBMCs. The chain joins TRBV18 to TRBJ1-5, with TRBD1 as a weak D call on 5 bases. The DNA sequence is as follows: TGTGCCAGCTCATCGGGGGATGGCTGGATTAGCAATCAGCCCCAGCATTTT. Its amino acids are CASSSGDGWISNQPQHF.